Presented here are 20 T cell receptor beta chains from one specimen sequenced in a study of identical twins. TCRdb used MiXCR to reprocess the 5' RACE reads, holding one entry per CDR3 protein. This repertoire shows some 600,000 distinct CDR3 sequences, roughly 7.2% found once; its top ten account for less than 2%. These same data were also listed under a study on yellow fever vaccine responses in identical twins.

The specimen sequenced was PBMCs. The receptors were gathered from a woman between 18 and 29 years old in good health.

V gene TRBV20-1 combines with J gene TRBJ2-7; D possibly corresponds to TRBD2 (5 bases). V lost 2 bases and J lost 2, with 10 bases in between. This CDR3 contains 13 residues. Germline loops: CDR1 DFQATT, CDR2 SNEGSKA (reference sequence). The CDR3 is CSARFRGAYEQYV. CDR3 nucleotide sequence: TGCAGTGCTAGATTTCGGGGAGCCTACGAGCAGTACGTC.

The sample holds many counts of this clonotype. The CDR3 reads CASSYRAVLQAPNTEAFF. DNA for the CDR3: TGTGCCAGCAGTTACCGGGCGGTCTTACAGGCGCCGAACACTGAAGCTTTCTTT. The chain couples TRBV6-2 or TRBV6-3 to TRBJ1-1, with a possible D match to TRBD1 (5 bases). This CDR3 spans 18 amino acids. V gave up 2 bases and J gave up 1 base, with 20 bases separating them. CDR1 and CDR2 (germline): MNHEY, SVGEGT.

Many counts were recorded for this clonotype. The genes are TRBV7-8 and TRBJ1-6, with D unclear. The germline gives CDR1 SGHVS, CDR2 FQNEAQ. The CDR3 runs 13 residues. V was pared by 4 bases and J by 7 bases, with 8 bases between. CDR3 amino acids: CASSSRWNSPLHF. As DNA, the CDR3 is TGTGCCAGCAGCTCCAGGTGGAATTCACCCCTCCACTTT.

This clonotype showed up many times. V is TRBV20-1 and J is TRBJ2-2; weak D call: TRBD2 (6 bases). Trimming cost V 4 bases and J 0 bases, with 12 bases left between them. The CDR3 totals 15 residues. Per germline, CDR1 DFQATT and CDR2 SNEGSKA (reference sequence). The CDR3 nucleotides are TGCAGTGCTACCTTCACGGGAGCGAACACCGGGGAGCTGTTTTTT. Translating it yields CSATFTGANTGELFF.

The chain is built from TRBV20-1 and TRBJ2-1; D ambiguous. V was clipped by 1 base and J by 4 bases, with 14 bases between them. This CDR3 is built from 15 residues. Germline loops: CDR1 DFQATT, CDR2 SNEGSKA (reference sequence). This chain's CDR3 is CSARVVGAWYNEQFF. The CDR3 nucleotides read TGCAGTGCTAGAGTGGTAGGCGCATGGTACAATGAGCAGTTCTTC.

The chain links TRBV2 to TRBJ2-7; D is unresolved. The CDR3 consists of 11 residues. Germline loops: CDR1 SNHLY, CDR2 FYNNEI. The CDR3 loop reads CAYWSGYEQYF. The CDR3 DNA reads TGTGCTTACTGGTCAGGCTACGAGCAGTACTTC. The full variable domain, completed using reference TRBV2 and TRBJ2-7, is EPEVTQTPSHQVTQMGQEVILRCVPISNHLYFYWYRQILGQKVEFLVSFYNNEISEKSEIFDDQFSVERPDGSNFTLKIRSTKLEDSAMYFCAYWSGYEQYFGPGTRLTVT.

This clonotype has only a few counts. The chain combines TRBV20-1 with TRBJ2-1; a weak D match, TRBD1 (7 bases). Trimming shortened V by 1 base and J by 7 bases, and 11 bases separated the two germline ends. The CDR3 has 13 residues. Germline CDR1 reads DFQATT; CDR2 reads SNEGSKA (reference sequence). DNA of the CDR3: TGCAGTGCTAGAGGGCCAGGGGGGAATGAGCAGTTCTTC. Translating gives CSARGPGGNEQFF.

This clonotype has a handful of counts. The chain combines TRBV25-1 with TRBJ1-4, with no clear D. The V and J ends lost 3 bases and 0 bases respectively, with 5 bases between them. Germline lookup yields CDR1 MGHDK and CDR2 SYGVNS. This CDR3 contains 14 residues. CDR3: CASSDYATNEKLFF. The CDR3 DNA sequence: TGTGCCAGCAGTGATTATGCAACTAATGAAAAACTGTTTTTT. Based on the CDR3 plus reference TRBV25-1 and TRBJ1-4, the full variable domain is EADIYQTPRYLVIGTGKKITLECSQTMGHDKMYWYQQDPGMELHLIHYSYGVNSTEKGDLSSESTVSRIRTEHFPLTLESARPSHTSQYLCASSDYATNEKLFFGSGTQLSVL.

V and J are TRBV4-1 and TRBJ1-1; maybe TRBD1 (6 bases). In germline, CDR1 is MGHRA, CDR2 YSYEKL. The CDR3 spans 16 residues. The ends were cut back, 0 bases at V and 2 bases at J, with 13 bases in the middle. DNA of the CDR3: TGCGCCAGCAGCCAAGATTGGGCCAGGGGAAACACTGAAGCTTTCTTT. This translates into CASSQDWARGNTEAFF.

There are a few counts of this clonotype. The chain uses TRBV3-1 and TRBJ2-7; TRBD2 might be the D (6 bases). This CDR3 has 16 residues. Trimming took off 1 base at V and 2 bases at J, with 15 bases between the two ends. CDR1 is LGHDT and CDR2 is YNNKEL in the germline V gene (reference sequence). The CDR3 sequence is CASSQGGYSGAYEQYF. CDR3 DNA: TGTGCCAGCAGCCAAGGGGGTTATAGCGGAGCCTACGAGCAGTACTTC.

The chain employs TRBV9 and TRBJ2-3; D uncertain. V lost 0 bases and J 0 bases, leaving 8 bases between the germline ends. The V gene's germline CDR1 is SGDLS and CDR2 YYNGEE. The CDR3 length is 15 residues. The CDR3 is CASSVGGSSTDTQYF. DNA for the CDR3: TGTGCCAGCAGCGTAGGTGGATCTAGCACAGATACGCAGTATTTT.

This clonotype has just a few counts. The chain combines TRBV10-3 with TRBJ1-2; the match to TRBD1 covers 8 bases. In germline, CDR1 is ENHRY, CDR2 SYGVKD. J was trimmed by 6 bases and V by 6 bases; bases with no gene match: 6. The CDR3 has 13 residues. The CDR3 sequence: CAISKDRADGYTF. The CDR3 DNA reads TGTGCCATCAGCAAGGACAGGGCAGATGGCTACACCTTC.

The CDR3 DNA sequence: TGTGCCACCAGTGATGTGGGTATTAGCGGGAGCCGTGAGCAGTTCTTC. It yields the protein CATSDVGISGSREQFF. The J gene is TRBJ2-1, the V gene TRBV24-1; the match to TRBD2 covers 9 bases. The germline CDR1 and CDR2 sequences are KGHDR and SFDVKD. Unmatched junction bases numbered 11, after V lost 3 bases and J lost 9 bases. CDR3 length: 16 residues.

In its sample, this clonotype was seen a few times. The chain combines TRBV4-1 with TRBJ2-5; 7 bases are shared with TRBD1. CDR1 is MGHRA and CDR2 is YSYEKL in the germline V gene. The CDR3 loop spans 15 amino acids. V lost 1 base, J lost 1 base, and 3 bases stayed unmatched. The CDR3 region has the DNA TGCGCCAGCAGCCAAGCCCGGACAGGCCAAGAGACCCAGTACTTC. This translates into CASSQARTGQETQYF.

This clonotype has a count of ten or more. The chain has TRBV12-3 or TRBV12-4 and TRBJ2-1; D gene uncertain. CDR3 length: 10 amino acids. Trimming took 5 bases from V and 13 from J, leaving 9 bases between them. CDR3 bases: TGTGCCAGCAGTCGTCAAAGTCAGTTCTTC. Translated, it gives CASSRQSQFF.

In this sample, this clonotype turned up a few times. The chain recombines TRBV21-1 with TRBJ2-2; no DNA check was done on the table's D call, TRBD2. TRBV21-1 has pseudogene status. This CDR3 spans 17 amino acids. CDR3 coding DNA: TGTGCCAGCATCCCAGGGACTAGCGGACACGCGGGCGGGGAGCTGTTTTTT. Translating gives CASIPGTSGHAGGELFF.

V is TRBV7-2 and J is TRBJ2-2; D may correspond to TRBD1 or TRBD2 (6 bases each). Trimming took 1 base from V and 4 from J, leaving 16 bases between them. Germline V lookup: CDR1 SGHTA, CDR2 FQGNSA. The CDR3 runs 17 residues. The DNA for the CDR3 is TGTGCCAGCAGCTTAGGTAGGGGGGTCCGACGCACCGGGGAGCTGTTTTTT. Protein: CASSLGRGVRRTGELFF. The full variable domain, completed using reference TRBV7-2 and TRBJ2-2, is GAGVSQSPSNKVTEKGKDVELRCDPISGHTALYWYRQSLGQGLEFLIYFQGNSAPDKSGLPSDRFSAERTGGSVSTLTIQRTQQEDSAVYLCASSLGRGVRRTGELFFGEGSRLTVL.

The chain links TRBV2 to TRBJ2-1; TRBD2 matches at 13 bases. The CDR3 runs 18 residues. The V gene's germline CDR1 is SNHLY and CDR2 FYNNEI. V was clipped by 8 bases and J by 2 bases; unmatched bases: 12. CDR3 residues: CASPRPLAGGPTYNEQFF. CDR3 sequence (DNA): TGTGCCAGCCCCCGTCCACTAGCGGGAGGGCCGACCTACAATGAGCAGTTCTTC.

A note on this clonotype: At one end, the junction sequence differs from germline, possibly due to a read error. This rearrangement joins TRBV6-5 to TRBJ2-1, with D possibly being TRBD2 (6 bases). Germline V CDR1 and CDR2: MNHEY, SVGAGI. This CDR3 spans 11 amino acids. CDR3 nucleotides: TGTGCCAGCAGTTACCCGGGGACTCCCGTCTTC. Protein: CASSYPGTPVF.

This clonotype was counted only a few times. The chain carries TRBV6-5 and TRBJ2-7, with D tentatively TRBD1 (6 bases). Germline V gene lookup returns CDR1 MNHEY and CDR2 SVGAGI. V lost 0 bases to trimming and J lost 2 bases, with 14 bases between them. The CDR3 length is 16 residues. The CDR3 DNA sequence: TGTGCCAGCAGTTACTCGATAAACAACAGGGCCTACGAGCAGTACTTC. Its protein is CASSYSINNRAYEQYF.